The 22 T cell receptor beta chains in this list originate from one sample, sequenced in a study of T cell responses to AZD1222 COVID-19 vaccine. This table comes from immunoSEQ multiplex PCR, and its TCRdb copy is limited to in-frame clones, with some not included. The sample includes 74,000 or so clones, around 80% seen only once; the top ten take 21%. This specimen was peripheral blood, taken on day 0 of AZD1222 vaccination. The origin of the receptors is an adult in good health.

This chain joins TRBV28 and TRBJ1-2; D remains ambiguous. Trimming shortened V by 5 bases and J by 4 bases, and 14 bases separated the two germline ends. Germline V gives CDR1 MDHEN, CDR2 SYDVKM. The CDR3 consists of 14 residues. CDR3 sequence reads: CASSPPGWVYGYTF. DNA of the CDR3: TGTGCCAGCAGTCCTCCCGGCTGGGTCTATGGCTACACCTTC.

The chain links TRBV7-3 to TRBJ1-2; 9 bases line up with TRBD1. The length of the CDR3 is 13 residues. The ends lost 5 bases at V and 8 bases at J; junction bases unmatched: 6. CDR1 is SGHTA, CDR2 FQGTGA, per germline. The CDR3 reads CASSPGTGYGYTF. The CDR3 DNA follows: TGTGCCAGCAGCCCCGGGACAGGGTACGGCTACACCTTC.

This clone was observed a single time. The CDR3 here is CASSQGFGGEQYF. The CDR3, as DNA: TGCGCCAGCAGCCAGGGCTTCGGGGGCGAGCAGTACTTC. This chain uses TRBV4-1 with TRBJ2-7, with a possible D match to TRBD2 (6 bases). V was cut by 3 bases and J by 6 bases, with 12 bases left in between. The CDR3 loop spans 13 amino acids. Germline loops: CDR1 MGHRA, CDR2 YSYEKL.

V usage is TRBV27 and J usage is TRBJ2-2; possibly TRBD1 for D (5 bases). This CDR3 is built from 14 residues. CDR1 is MNHEY, CDR2 SMNVEV, per germline (reference sequence). Deletions cut 2 bases from V and 1 base from J, with 5 bases between. The CDR3 here is CASSLRGNTGELFF. CDR3 DNA sequence: TGTGCCAGCAGTTTAAGGGGGAACACCGGGGAGCTGTTTTTT.

This clone was picked up a small number of times. CDR3 DNA: TGTGCCAGCAGCTTGACGCCGATGGCTAATGAAAAACTGTTTTTT. Its protein product is CASSLTPMANEKLFF. The V call is TRBV7-2, the J call TRBJ1-4, with D uncertain. The V gene lost 3 bases and the J gene lost 3 bases, with 11 bases spanning the gap. The CDR3 covers 15 residues. The germline CDR1 and CDR2 sequences are SGHTA and FQGNSA.

This chain joins TRBV28 and TRBJ2-7; D might be TRBD1 (7 bases). CDR3 length: 13 amino acids. Germline V gene data show CDR1 as MDHEN and CDR2 as SYDVKM. The V end was cut by 8 bases, the J end by 7 bases, with 18 bases between. The CDR3 protein is CASRTGGRGEQYF. In DNA, the CDR3 is TGTGCCAGCCGGACAGGAGGCCGGGGGGAGCAGTACTTC.

The J gene is TRBJ2-7, the V gene TRBV6-5; 14 nucleotides align to TRBD2. The CDR3 has 15 amino acids. The junction had 4 bases not matched to a gene; V was cut back by 5 bases and J by 4 bases. Germline V gene data show CDR1 as MNHEY and CDR2 as SVGAGI. Written as DNA, the CDR3 is TGTGCCAGCAGTCAGGGACTAGCGGGGGTATACGAGCAGTACTTC. Amino acid sequence: CASSQGLAGVYEQYF.

The chain joins TRBV11-2 to TRBJ2-6; weak D call: TRBD2 (5 bases). This CDR3 has 17 amino acids. Germline V gene sequence: CDR1 SGHAT, CDR2 FQNNGV. The V gene lost 0 bases and the J gene lost 1 base, with 10 bases spanning the gap. The DNA for the CDR3 is TGTGCCAGCAGCTTAGATCTTTCGGGGTCTGGGGCCAACGTCCTGACTTTC. Protein product: CASSLDLSGSGANVLTF.

The rearrangement uses TRBV19 and TRBJ2-7, with 8 bases that match TRBD1. Per germline, CDR1 LNHDA and CDR2 SQIVND (reference sequence). After removal of 1 base from V and 3 bases from J, the junction contained 5 bases not matched to a gene. The CDR3 extends over 15 amino acids. CDR3 DNA: TGTGCCAGTAGTATAGGGGACAGGTTCAGCTACGAGCAGTACTTC. It specifies CASSIGDRFSYEQYF.

This clone has only a few counts. This sample includes further DNA sequences coding for the same CDR3. This chain connects TRBV19 to TRBJ1-5; D gene uncertain. In germline, CDR1 is LNHDA, CDR2 SQIVND (reference sequence). The V gene lost 2 bases and the J gene lost 7 bases, with 6 bases spanning the gap. The CDR3 is made up of 12 amino acids. Here the CDR3 reads CASSISRQPQHF. Here the CDR3 DNA reads TGTGCCAGTAGTATATCGAGGCAGCCCCAGCATTTT.

The sample holds one count of this clone. The gene calls are TRBV3-1 (or the pseudogene TRBV3-2) and TRBJ2-3; 12 bases are shared with TRBD1. The ends lost 5 bases at V and 6 bases at J; junction bases unmatched: 3. Germline V gene data show CDR1 as LGHDT and CDR2 as YNNKEL (reference sequence). The CDR3 has 14 amino acids. The DNA of the CDR3 is TGTGCCAGCAGCTTGGGACAGGGGGCCGATACGCAGTATTTT. Translating it yields CASSLGQGADTQYF.

V is TRBV7-3 and J is TRBJ2-3; maybe TRBD2 (6 bases). The germline V gene has CDR1 SGHTA and CDR2 FQGTGA. The CDR3 loop spans 14 amino acids. The ends were cut back, 2 bases at V and 2 bases at J, with 8 bases in the middle. CDR3 region: CASSLGGATDTQYF. CDR3 bases: TGTGCCAGCAGCTTAGGAGGGGCCACAGATACGCAGTATTTT.

The chain links TRBV19 to TRBJ1-2, with 8 bases aligning to TRBD1. Germline loops: CDR1 LNHDA, CDR2 SQIVND (reference sequence). The V segment lost 5 bases and the J segment 2 bases; nucleotides outside the gene matches: 7. CDR3 length: 15 residues. The CDR3 nucleotides read TGTGCCAGTAGTCTCGGACAGGGAGGGAACTATGGCTACACCTTC. It translates to CASSLGQGGNYGYTF.

The chain joins TRBV6-5 to TRBJ2-2; D remains unclear. CDR3 length: 12 amino acids. Per the germline V gene, CDR1 is MNHEY and CDR2 is SVGAGI. The V end lost 6 bases, the J end lost 4 bases, and 6 bases lay between the germline ends. The CDR3 protein is CASSSSTGELFF. CDR3 bases: TGTGCCAGCAGCTCATCCACCGGGGAGCTGTTTTTT.

The gene calls are TRBV9 and TRBJ2-2, with D perhaps TRBD1 or TRBD2 (5 bases each). Trimming pared 3 bases from V and 13 bases from J, leaving 10 bases between. This CDR3 is 11 amino acids long. CDR1 is SGDLS and CDR2 is YYNGEE in the germline V gene. As DNA, the CDR3 is TGTGCCAGCAGCGACCGGGACGGGCTGTTTTTT. Translation gives CASSDRDGLFF.

The chain has TRBV11-2 and TRBJ1-1; D is unresolved. The V end was cut by 3 bases, the J end by 1 base, with 12 bases between. The CDR3 consists of 15 residues. Germline V gene data show CDR1 as SGHAT and CDR2 as FQNNGV. The CDR3 DNA reads as TGTGCCAGCAGCTTTGTACCTAGACAGAACACTGAAGCTTTCTTT. This translates into CASSFVPRQNTEAFF.

Written as DNA, the CDR3 is TGTGCCAGCAGCCCCCGGGGACTAGCGGGGTTGGAGACCCAGTACTTC. Translation: CASSPRGLAGLETQYF. The V call is TRBV27, the J call TRBJ2-5, with 13 bases matching TRBD2. Trimming took 6 bases from V and 5 from J; bases not matched to a gene: 9. Germline V CDR1 and CDR2: MNHEY, SMNVEV (reference sequence). The CDR3 runs 16 residues.

This chain uses TRBV5-5 with TRBJ1-3, with 8 bases matching TRBD1. This CDR3 has 15 residues. In germline, CDR1 is SGHKS, CDR2 YYEKEE (reference sequence). The ends lost 4 bases at V and 3 bases at J; junction bases unmatched: 6. The CDR3 bases are TGTGCCAGCAGCCCGACAGGGGATAGTGGAAACACCATATATTTT. Translation gives CASSPTGDSGNTIYF.

This clone appeared a few times. The genes are TRBV7-2 and TRBJ2-6; tentatively, D is TRBD1 or TRBD2 (6 bases each). The germline gives CDR1 SGHTA, CDR2 FQGNSA. The CDR3 consists of 16 residues. V shed 1 base and J shed 4 bases, with 11 bases lying between them. CDR3 sequence: CASSLVGGFGANVLTF. The CDR3 nucleotides are TGTGCCAGCAGCTTAGTCGGGGGCTTCGGGGCCAACGTCCTGACTTTC.

In this sample, this clone turned up once. The chain uses TRBV11-3 and TRBJ2-7; 8 nucleotides match TRBD1. Germline V gene data show CDR1 as SGHNT and CDR2 as YENEEA. The CDR3 consists of 15 residues. V shed 5 bases, J shed 7 bases, and the junction held 13 bases outside the gene matches. The CDR3 spells CASSLGQGGQGEQYF. DNA of the CDR3: TGTGCCAGCAGCCTCGGACAGGGAGGACAGGGAGAGCAGTACTTC. The variable domain in full, with the rest retrieved from reference TRBV11-3 and TRBJ2-7, is EAGVVQSPRYKIIEKKQPVAFWCNPISGHNTLYWYLQNLGQGPELLIRYENEEAVDDSQLPKDRFSAERLKGVDSTLKIQPAELGDSAVYLCASSLGQGGQGEQYFGPGTRLTVT.

V gene TRBV10-3 combines with J gene TRBJ2-1, with TRBD2 identical over 10 bases. The J segment lost 8 bases and the V segment lost 4 bases, leaving 14 bases of the junction unmatched. In germline, CDR1 is ENHRY, CDR2 SYGVKD. The CDR3 consists of 17 residues. DNA for the CDR3: TGTGCCATCAGTGGGCCAACGAGCGGGGGGGCCTCGGATGAGCAGTTCTTC. It encodes CAISGPTSGGASDEQFF.

CDR3 sequence reads: CASSLAPGRNTEAFF. The CDR3 nucleotides read TGCGCCAGCAGCTTGGCGCCAGGGAGGAACACTGAAGCTTTCTTT. The V and J genes are TRBV5-1 and TRBJ1-1, with a weak D call TRBD1 (5 bases). The length of the CDR3 is 15 residues. The V gene lost 0 bases and the J gene lost 1 base, with 10 bases spanning the gap. Per germline, CDR1 SGHRS and CDR2 YFSETQ. Filled out from reference TRBV5-1 and TRBJ1-1, the complete variable domain reads KAGVTQTPRYLIKTRGQQVTLSCSPISGHRSVSWYQQTPGQGLQFLFEYFSETQRNKGNFPGRFSGRQFSNSRSEMNVSTLELGDSALYLCASSLAPGRNTEAFFGQGTRLTVV.